This T cell receptor beta chain was sequenced during a study of cytomegalovirus exposure and HLA in healthy donors. Findings of the study overall: TCR beta sequences reportedly predicted most subjects' HLA-A and HLA-B alleles accurately.

With 60 Vbeta and 13 Jbeta primers, the PCR was carried out. Repertoires were generated with immunoSEQ multiplex PCR, while TCRdb's copy carries only in-frame clones and drops some. The table has about 63,000 clones, 73% seen once; the top ten hold under 6.5%. V lost 6 bases, J lost 4 bases, and 12 bases lay in between. Germline values: CDR1 LNHDA, CDR2 SQIVND (reference sequence). The CDR3 is made up of 13 amino acids. Note on this clone: Its antigen is not identified.

This chain connects TRBV19 to TRBJ1-2, with a possible D match to TRBD1 (6 bases). Sequenced input: PBMCs. The TCR was taken from a man in his fifties in good health and CMV-seronegative. The CDR3 nucleotides read TGTGCCAGTAGCCGGGACAAACGCTATGGCTACACCTTC. It encodes CASSRDKRYGYTF.